This T cell receptor beta chain was identified during a study of blood T cell repertoires in COVID-19. Study details: COVID-19 samples, acute and convalescent, were from the United States, Italy and Spain. PBMCs, B-cell-depleted T cells, or T cells provided the cDNA or gDNA that made up the material.

This clone was seen once. This CDR3 contains 15 residues. CDR1 is SGHTS, CDR2 YDEGEE, per germline. V was pared by 0 bases and J by 0 bases, with 7 bases between. Original analysis: Reference gene primers were amplified, and this amplification served to estimate nucleated cell counts. Method: immunoSEQ multiplex PCR; TCRdb's copy keeps in-frame clones and lacks some. V and J calls plus clone size are reproduced from that table; the DNA served to infer D and trimming. The table records hundreds of thousands of clones, about 80% of them present only once. The sequencing input was peripheral blood. This TCR was sampled from a woman aged 40 to 50 with active or convalescent COVID-19. This chain connects TRBV5-8 to TRBJ2-1; perhaps TRBD2 as D (5 bases). The CDR3 DNA reads as TGTGCCAGCAGCTTGGAACGGGGCTCCTACAATGAGCAGTTCTTC. Residues: CASSLERGSYNEQFF. The complete variable domain, with remaining parts taken from reference TRBV5-8 and TRBJ2-1, reads EAGVTQSPTHLIKTRGQQATLRCSPISGHTSVYWYQQALGLGLQFLLWYDEGEERNRGNFPPRFSGRQFPNYSSELNVNALELEDSALYLCASSLERGSYNEQFFGPGTRLTVL.